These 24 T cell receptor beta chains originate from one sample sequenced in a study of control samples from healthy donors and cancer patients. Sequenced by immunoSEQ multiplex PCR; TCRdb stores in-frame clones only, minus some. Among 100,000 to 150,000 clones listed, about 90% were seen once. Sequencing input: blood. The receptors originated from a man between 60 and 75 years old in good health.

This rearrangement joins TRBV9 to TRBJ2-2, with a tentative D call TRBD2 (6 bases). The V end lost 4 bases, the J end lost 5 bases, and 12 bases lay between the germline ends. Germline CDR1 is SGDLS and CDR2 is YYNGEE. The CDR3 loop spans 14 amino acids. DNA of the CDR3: TGTGCCAGCAGCCCGGGAGTTTGGACCGGGGAGCTGTTTTTT. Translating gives CASSPGVWTGELFF.

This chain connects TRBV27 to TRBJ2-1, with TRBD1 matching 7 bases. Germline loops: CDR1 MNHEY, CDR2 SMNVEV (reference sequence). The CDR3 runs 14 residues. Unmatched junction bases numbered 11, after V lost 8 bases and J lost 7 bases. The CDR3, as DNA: TGTGCCAGCGCAAACAGGGGAATTAGGAATGAGCAGTTCTTC. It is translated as CASANRGIRNEQFF.

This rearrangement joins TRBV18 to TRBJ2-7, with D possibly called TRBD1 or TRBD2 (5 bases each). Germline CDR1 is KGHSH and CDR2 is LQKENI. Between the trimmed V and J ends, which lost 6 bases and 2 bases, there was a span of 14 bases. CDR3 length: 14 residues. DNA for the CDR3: TGTGCCAGCTCTGTCTCAAGGGACCCCTACGAGCAGTACTTC. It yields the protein CASSVSRDPYEQYF.

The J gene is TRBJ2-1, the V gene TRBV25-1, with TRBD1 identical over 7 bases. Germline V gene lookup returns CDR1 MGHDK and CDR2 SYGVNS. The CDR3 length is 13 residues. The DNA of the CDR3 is TGTGCAAGTAGACAGGGCTCCTACAATGAGCAGTTCTTC. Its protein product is CASRQGSYNEQFF.

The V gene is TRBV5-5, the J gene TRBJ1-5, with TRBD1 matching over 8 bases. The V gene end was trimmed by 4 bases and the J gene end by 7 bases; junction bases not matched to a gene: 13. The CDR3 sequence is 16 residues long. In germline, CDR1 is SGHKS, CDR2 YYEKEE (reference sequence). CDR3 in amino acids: CASSPGLRGRYQPQHF. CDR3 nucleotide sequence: TGTGCCAGCAGCCCCGGACTCAGGGGGCGTTACCAGCCCCAGCATTTT.

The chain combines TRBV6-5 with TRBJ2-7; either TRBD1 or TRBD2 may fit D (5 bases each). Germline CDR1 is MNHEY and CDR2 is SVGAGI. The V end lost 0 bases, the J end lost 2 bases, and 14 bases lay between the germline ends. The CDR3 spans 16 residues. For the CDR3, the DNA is TGTGCCAGCAGTTACTCTTTCGGGACGCCAACCTACGAGCAGTACTTC. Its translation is CASSYSFGTPTYEQYF.

CDR3 in DNA: TGCGCCAGCAGCTTCGAAGAATATAATTCACCCCTCCACTTT. Translation gives CASSFEEYNSPLHF. The chain employs TRBV5-1 and TRBJ1-6, with D uncertain. Trimming took 2 bases from V and 4 from J, leaving 7 bases between them. The CDR3 runs to 14 residues. The V gene's germline CDR1 is SGHRS and CDR2 YFSETQ.

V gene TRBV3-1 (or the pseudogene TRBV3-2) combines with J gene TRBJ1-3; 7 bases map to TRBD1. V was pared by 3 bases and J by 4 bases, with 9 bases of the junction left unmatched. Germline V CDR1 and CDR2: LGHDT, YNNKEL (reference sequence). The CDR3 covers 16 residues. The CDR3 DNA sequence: TGTGCCAGCAGCCACACCACAGGGGTCGGCGGAAACACCATATATTTT. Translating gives CASSHTTGVGGNTIYF.

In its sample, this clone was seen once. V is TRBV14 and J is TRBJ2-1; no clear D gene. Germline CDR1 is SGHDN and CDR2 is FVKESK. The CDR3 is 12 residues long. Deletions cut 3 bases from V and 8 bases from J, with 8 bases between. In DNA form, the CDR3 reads TGTGCCAGCAGCCACTTACCATATGAGCAGTTCTTC. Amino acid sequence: CASSHLPYEQFF. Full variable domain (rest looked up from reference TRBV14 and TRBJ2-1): EAGVTQFPSHSVIEKGQTVTLRCDPISGHDNLYWYRRVMGKEIKFLLHFVKESKQDESGMPNNRFLAERTGGTYSTLKVQPAELEDSGVYFCASSHLPYEQFFGPGTRLTVL.

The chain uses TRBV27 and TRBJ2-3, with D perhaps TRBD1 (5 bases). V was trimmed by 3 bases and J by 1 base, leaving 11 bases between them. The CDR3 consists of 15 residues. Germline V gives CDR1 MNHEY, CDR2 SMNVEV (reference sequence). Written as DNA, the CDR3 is TGTGCCAGCAGTTTGGGGCAGTTCGGCACAGATACGCAGTATTTT. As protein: CASSLGQFGTDTQYF.

The chain's CDR3 is CASSYARAGEAFF. In DNA, the CDR3 is TGTGCCAGCAGTTACGCGCGAGCGGGTGAAGCTTTCTTT. J is TRBJ1-1 and V is TRBV6-5, with D uncertain. Trimming pared 2 bases from V and 7 bases from J, leaving 11 bases between. From germline, CDR1 is MNHEY and CDR2 SVGAGI. This CDR3 spans 13 amino acids.

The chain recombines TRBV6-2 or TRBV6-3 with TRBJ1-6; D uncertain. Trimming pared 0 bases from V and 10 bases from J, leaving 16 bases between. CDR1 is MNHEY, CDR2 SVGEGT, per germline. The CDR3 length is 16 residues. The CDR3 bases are TGTGCCAGCAGTTACTCTCTTGATATCCAACCCTCACCCCTCCACTTT. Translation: CASSYSLDIQPSPLHF.

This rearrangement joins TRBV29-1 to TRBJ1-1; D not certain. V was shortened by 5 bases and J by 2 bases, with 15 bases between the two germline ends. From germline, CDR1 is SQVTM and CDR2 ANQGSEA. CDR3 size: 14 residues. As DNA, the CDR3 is TGCAGCGTTTTCCTCACAGACCTAAACACTGAAGCTTTCTTT. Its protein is CSVFLTDLNTEAFF.

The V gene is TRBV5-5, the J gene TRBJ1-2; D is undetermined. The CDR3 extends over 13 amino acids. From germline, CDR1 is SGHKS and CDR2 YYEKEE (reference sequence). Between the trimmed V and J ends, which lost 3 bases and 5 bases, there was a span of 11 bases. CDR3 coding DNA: TGTGCCAGCAGCTCTGGCGGAGGATATGGCTACACCTTC. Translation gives CASSSGGGYGYTF.

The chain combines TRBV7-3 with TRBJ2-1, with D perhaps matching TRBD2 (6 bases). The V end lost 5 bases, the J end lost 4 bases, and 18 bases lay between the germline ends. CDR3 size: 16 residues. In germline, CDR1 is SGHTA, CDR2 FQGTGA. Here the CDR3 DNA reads TGTGCCAGCAGCAATACTCCGGGACTCCGATACAATGAGCAGTTCTTC. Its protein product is CASSNTPGLRYNEQFF.

DNA for the CDR3: TGTGCCAGCGGGGTTGTTCGCAATCAGCCCCAGCATTTT. Amino acid sequence: CASGVVRNQPQHF. The chain combines TRBV2 with TRBJ1-5; no definite D call. Trimming removed 8 bases at V and 2 bases at J, with 10 bases between. Germline V lookup: CDR1 SNHLY, CDR2 FYNNEI. CDR3 length equals 13 residues.

This CDR3 is CASSVLGTGEGETQYF. The DNA of the CDR3 is TGTGCCAGCAGTGTACTAGGGACAGGGGAGGGGGAGACCCAGTACTTC. The gene calls are TRBV28 and TRBJ2-5, with 10 positions matching TRBD1. From germline, CDR1 is MDHEN and CDR2 SYDVKM. Losses at the gene ends were 5 bases for V and 5 bases for J; bases not matched to a gene: 11. This CDR3 has 16 amino acids. The full variable domain, rest sourced from reference TRBV28 and TRBJ2-5, is DVKVTQSSRYLVKRTGEKVFLECVQDMDHENMFWYRQDPGLGLRLIYFSYDVKMKEKGDIPEGYSVSREKKERFSLILESASTNQTSMYLCASSVLGTGEGETQYFGPGTRLLVL.

The CDR3 DNA reads TGTGCCACCAGTGATCGATCCGTTTATTCCGAGCAGTACTTC. Its translation is CATSDRSVYSEQYF. The chain has TRBV24-1 and TRBJ2-7; D unclear. V was clipped by 3 bases and J by 6 bases, with 14 bases between them. Germline assignment: CDR1 KGHDR and CDR2 SFDVKD. The CDR3 is 14 amino acids.

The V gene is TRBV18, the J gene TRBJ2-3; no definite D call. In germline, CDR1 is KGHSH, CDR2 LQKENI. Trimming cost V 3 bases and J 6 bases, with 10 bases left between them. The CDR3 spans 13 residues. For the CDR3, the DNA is TGTGCCAGCTCACCGGTCGTTGGGGATACGCAGTATTTT. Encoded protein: CASSPVVGDTQYF.

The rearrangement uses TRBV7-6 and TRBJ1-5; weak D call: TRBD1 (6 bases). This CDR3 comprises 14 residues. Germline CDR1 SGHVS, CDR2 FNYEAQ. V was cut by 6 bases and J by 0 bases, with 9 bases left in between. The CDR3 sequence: CASSETGSNQPQHF. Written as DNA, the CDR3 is TGTGCCAGCAGTGAGACAGGTAGCAATCAGCCCCAGCATTTT.

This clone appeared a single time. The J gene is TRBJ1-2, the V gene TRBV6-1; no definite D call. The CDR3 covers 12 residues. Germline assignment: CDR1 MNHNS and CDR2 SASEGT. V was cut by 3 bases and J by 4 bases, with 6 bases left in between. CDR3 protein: CASSERSYGYTF. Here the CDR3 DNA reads TGTGCCAGCAGTGAGAGGTCCTATGGCTACACCTTC.

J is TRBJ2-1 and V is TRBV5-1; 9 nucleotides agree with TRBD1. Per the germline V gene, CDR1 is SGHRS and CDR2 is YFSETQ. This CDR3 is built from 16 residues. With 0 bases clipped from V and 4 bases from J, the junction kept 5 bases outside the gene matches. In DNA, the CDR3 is TGCGCCAGCAGCTTGGTAGTGGGACAGGGTTACAATGAGCAGTTCTTC. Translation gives CASSLVVGQGYNEQFF.

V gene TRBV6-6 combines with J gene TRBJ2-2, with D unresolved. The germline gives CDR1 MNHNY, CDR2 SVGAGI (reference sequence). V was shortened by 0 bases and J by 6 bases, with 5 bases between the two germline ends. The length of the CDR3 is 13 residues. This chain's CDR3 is CASSYSSAGELFF. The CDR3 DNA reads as TGTGCCAGCAGTTACTCGAGCGCCGGGGAGCTGTTTTTT.

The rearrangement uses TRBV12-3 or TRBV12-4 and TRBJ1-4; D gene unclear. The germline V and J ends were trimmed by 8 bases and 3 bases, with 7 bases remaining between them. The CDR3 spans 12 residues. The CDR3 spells CASGQANEKLFF. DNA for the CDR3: TGTGCCAGCGGTCAGGCTAATGAAAAACTGTTTTTT.